Listed below are T cell receptor beta chains from one sample, sequenced in a study of graft-versus-host responses after intestinal transplantation. No antigen has been assigned to these receptors. TCRdb's copy holds only in-frame clones and misses some; the assay was immunoSEQ multiplex PCR. The sample holds under 90,000 clones, around 93% seen once. Source: unstimulated CD4+ T cells sorted from spleen or lymph node cells, taken before transplant. Receptors originate from a human donor who was the organ donor for an intestinal transplant. CDR3s include the opening cysteine and the closing phenylalanine or tryptophan. The D gene is left open where the match is weak. Part of the rows lack a size; the others show once, few, many or a class for expanded clones.

TRBV7-6	TRBD2	once	TRBJ2-3	CASSPRTSGRGTDTQYF	TGTGCCAGCAGCCCCAGGACTAGCGGGAGGGGCACAGATACGCAGTATTTT
TRBV7-9	TRBD2	.	TRBJ2-7	CASSWGRRGSSYEQYF	TGTGCCAGCAGCTGGGGTCGGCGGGGGAGCTCCTACGAGCAGTACTTC
TRBV6-1	.	once	TRBJ2-7	CASSEAHSYEQYF	TGTGCCAGCAGTGAAGCGCATAGCTACGAGCAGTACTTC
TRBV6-6	TRBD2	.	TRBJ2-2	CASSRVAGDSTGELFF	TGTGCCAGCAGTAGAGTAGCGGGGGATTCCACCGGGGAGCTGTTTTTT
TRBV6-5	.	once	TRBJ2-1	CASSRQWTTYNEQFF	TGTGCCAGCAGCCGCCAATGGACAACTTACAATGAGCAGTTCTTC
TRBV4-1	.	.	TRBJ2-5	CASSHPGQTQYF	TGCGCCAGCAGCCACCCTGGGCAGACCCAGTACTTC
TRBV11-1	.	.	TRBJ2-7	CASSFQIREQYF	TGTGCCAGCAGCTTCCAGATACGAGAGCAGTACTTC
TRBV28	TRBD1	.	TRBJ2-7	CASTLPGQGRSYEQYF	TGTGCCAGCACTTTACCGGGACAGGGGAGGTCCTACGAGCAGTACTTC
TRBV6-5	TRBD1	.	TRBJ1-5	CASRTGNQPQHF	TGTGCCAGCAGGACAGGGAATCAGCCCCAGCATTTT
TRBV2	TRBD1	.	TRBJ1-5	CASNSRGSIQPQHF	TGTGCCAGCAATTCCAGGGGGAGTATTCAGCCCCAGCATTTT
TRBV5-1	.	once	TRBJ2-1	CASSLDRNEQFF	TGCGCCAGCAGCTTGGACAGGAATGAGCAGTTCTTC
TRBV5-1	TRBD1	.	TRBJ2-7	CASRRQGSFSYEQYF	TGCGCCAGCAGAAGACAGGGGTCTTTCTCCTACGAGCAGTACTTC
TRBV6-6	.	.	TRBJ2-7	CASSYRHRAGEQYF	TGTGCCAGCAGTTACCGCCACAGGGCAGGCGAGCAGTACTTC
TRBV25-1	.	.	TRBJ1-1	CVSGEGRWAFF	TGTGTCAGCGGAGAGGGCCGGTGGGCTTTCTTT
TRBV7-3	TRBD2	.	TRBJ2-3	CASSLNPRGGTDTQYF	TGTGCCAGCAGCTTAAATCCGCGGGGGGGCACAGATACGCAGTATTTT
TRBV14	.	.	TRBJ1-4	CASSRAQGRVFF	TGTGCCAGCAGCCGAGCACAGGGTAGGGTGTTTTTT
TRBV6-5	TRBD1	.	TRBJ1-5	CASRPTGHSNQPQHF	TGTGCCAGCAGGCCGACAGGGCATAGCAATCAGCCCCAGCATTTT
TRBV4-2	.	.	TRBJ2-3	CASSQEGSVGTDTQYF	TGTGCCAGCAGCCAAGAAGGGAGTGTGGGCACAGATACGCAGTATTTT
TRBV6-5	.	few	TRBJ1-6	CASSYRGRSNSPLHF	TGTGCCAGCAGTTACAGGGGAAGGAGTAATTCACCCCTCCACTTT
TRBV7-9	.	.	TRBJ1-4	CASSLHLVNSNNEKLFF	TGTGCCAGCAGCTTACACCTTGTAAACAGCAATAATGAAAAACTGTTTTTT
TRBV5-4	TRBD1	.	TRBJ2-5	CATYDRDEETQYF	TGTGCCACCTACGACAGGGATGAAGAGACCCAGTACTTC
TRBV29-1	TRBD1	.	TRBJ1-2	CSVVDRANYGYTF	TGCAGCGTTGTCGACAGGGCTAACTATGGCTACACCTTC
TRBV7-2	TRBD1	.	TRBJ1-2	CASSLAGTGGRGYTF	TGTGCCAGCAGCTTAGCAGGGACAGGGGGAAGAGGCTACACCTTC
TRBV19	TRBD1	.	TRBJ2-3	CASSKGTGLDTQYF	TGTGCCAGTAGTAAGGGGACAGGCCTAGATACGCAGTATTTT
TRBV29-1	.	.	TRBJ1-1	CSAAANTEAFF	TGCAGCGCTGCGGCGAACACTGAAGCTTTCTTT
TRBV6-5	.	.	TRBJ2-7	CASSYGTTYEQYF	TGTGCCAGCAGTTACGGGACAACCTACGAGCAGTACTTC
TRBV5-1	.	few	TRBJ2-1	CASSLDFNEQFF	TGCGCCAGCAGCTTGGACTTCAATGAGCAGTTCTTC
TRBV6-6	TRBD2	.	TRBJ2-1	CASSNSGSRDEQFF	TGTGCCAGCAGCAATAGCGGGAGTAGAGATGAGCAGTTCTTC
TRBV6-1	TRBD2	once	TRBJ2-5	CASTRAGGPMETQYF	TGTGCCAGCACCCGAGCGGGGGGGCCAATGGAGACCCAGTACTTC
TRBV6-1	.	.	TRBJ2-1	CASNPRDPSNEQFF	TGTGCCAGCAATCCCCGGGATCCCTCCAATGAGCAGTTCTTC
TRBV30	TRBD1	.	TRBJ1-6	CAWSQFRQGVIYNSPLHF	TGTGCCTGGAGCCAATTTAGACAGGGGGTCATCTATAATTCACCCCTCCACTTT